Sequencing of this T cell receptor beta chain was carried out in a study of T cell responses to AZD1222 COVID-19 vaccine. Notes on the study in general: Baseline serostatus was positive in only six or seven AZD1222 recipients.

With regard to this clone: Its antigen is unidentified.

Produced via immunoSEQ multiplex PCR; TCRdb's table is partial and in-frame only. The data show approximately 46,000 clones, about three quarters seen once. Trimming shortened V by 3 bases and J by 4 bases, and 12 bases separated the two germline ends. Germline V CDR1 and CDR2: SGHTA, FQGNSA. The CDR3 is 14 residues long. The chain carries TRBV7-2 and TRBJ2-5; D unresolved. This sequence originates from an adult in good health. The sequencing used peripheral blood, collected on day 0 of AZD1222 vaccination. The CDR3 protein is CASSLDQRPETQYF. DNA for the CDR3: TGTGCCAGCAGCTTGGACCAGCGCCCAGAGACCCAGTACTTC.